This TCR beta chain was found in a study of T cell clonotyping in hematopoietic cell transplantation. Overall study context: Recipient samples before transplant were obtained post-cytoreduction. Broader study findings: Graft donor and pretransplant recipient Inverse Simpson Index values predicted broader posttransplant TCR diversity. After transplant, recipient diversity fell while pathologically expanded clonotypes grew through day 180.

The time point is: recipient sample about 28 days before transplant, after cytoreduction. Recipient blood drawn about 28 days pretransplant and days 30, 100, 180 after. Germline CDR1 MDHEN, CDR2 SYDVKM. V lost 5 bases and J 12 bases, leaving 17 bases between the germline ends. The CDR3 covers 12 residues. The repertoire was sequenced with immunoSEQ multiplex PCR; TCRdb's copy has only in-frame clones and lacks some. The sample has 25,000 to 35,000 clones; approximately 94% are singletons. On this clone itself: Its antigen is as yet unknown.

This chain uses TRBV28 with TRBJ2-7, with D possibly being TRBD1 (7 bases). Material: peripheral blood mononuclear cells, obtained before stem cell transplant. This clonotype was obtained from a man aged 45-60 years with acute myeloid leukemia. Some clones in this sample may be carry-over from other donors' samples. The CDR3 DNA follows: TGTGCCAGCAGTGGGGGGACAGCCCCCCTGTACTTC. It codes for CASSGGTAPLYF.